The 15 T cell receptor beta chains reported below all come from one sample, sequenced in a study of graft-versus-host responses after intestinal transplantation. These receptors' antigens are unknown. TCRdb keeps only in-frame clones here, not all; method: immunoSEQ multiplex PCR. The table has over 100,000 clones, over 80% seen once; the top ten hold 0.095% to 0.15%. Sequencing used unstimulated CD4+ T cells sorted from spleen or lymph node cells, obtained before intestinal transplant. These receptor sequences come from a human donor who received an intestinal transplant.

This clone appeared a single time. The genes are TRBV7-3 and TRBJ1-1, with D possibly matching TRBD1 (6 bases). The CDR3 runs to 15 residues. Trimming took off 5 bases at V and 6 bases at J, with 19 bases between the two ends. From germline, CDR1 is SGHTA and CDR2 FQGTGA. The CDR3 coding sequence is TGTGCCAGCAGCCCCCGGGGGGCGCCCAATTCTGAAGCTTTCTTT. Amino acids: CASSPRGAPNSEAFF.

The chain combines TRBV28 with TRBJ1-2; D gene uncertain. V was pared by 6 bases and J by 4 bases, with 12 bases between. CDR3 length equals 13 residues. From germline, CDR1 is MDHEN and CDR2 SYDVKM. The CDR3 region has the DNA TGTGCCAGCAGCTATCAGTCGGCCTATGGCTACACCTTC. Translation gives CASSYQSAYGYTF.

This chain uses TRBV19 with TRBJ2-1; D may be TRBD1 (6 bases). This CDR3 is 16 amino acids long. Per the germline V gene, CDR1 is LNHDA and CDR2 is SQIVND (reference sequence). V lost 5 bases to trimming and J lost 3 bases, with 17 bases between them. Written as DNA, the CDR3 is TGTGCCAGTAGTCCGACAGGCCGGGTTGGCTACAATGAGCAGTTCTTC. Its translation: CASSPTGRVGYNEQFF.

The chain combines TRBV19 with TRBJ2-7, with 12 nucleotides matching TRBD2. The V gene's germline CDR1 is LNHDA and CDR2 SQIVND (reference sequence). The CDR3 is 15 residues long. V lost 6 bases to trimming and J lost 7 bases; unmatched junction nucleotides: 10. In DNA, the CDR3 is TGTGCCAGTAGCAAGCGACTAGCGGGAGATCGGGAGCAGTACTTC. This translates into CASSKRLAGDREQYF.

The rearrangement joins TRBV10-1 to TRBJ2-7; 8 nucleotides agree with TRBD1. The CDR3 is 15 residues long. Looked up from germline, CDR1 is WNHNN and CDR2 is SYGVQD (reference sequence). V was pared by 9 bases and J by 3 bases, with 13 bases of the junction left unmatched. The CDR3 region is CARDQGAGRIYEQYF. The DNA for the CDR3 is TGCGCCAGGGACCAGGGGGCGGGAAGGATCTACGAGCAGTACTTC.

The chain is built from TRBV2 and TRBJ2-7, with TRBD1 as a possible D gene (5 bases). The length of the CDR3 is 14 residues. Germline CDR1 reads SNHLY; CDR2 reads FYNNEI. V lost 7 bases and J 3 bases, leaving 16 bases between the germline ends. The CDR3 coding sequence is TGTGCCAGCAACGACTGGGCAGGGATCTACGAGCAGTACTTC. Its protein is CASNDWAGIYEQYF.

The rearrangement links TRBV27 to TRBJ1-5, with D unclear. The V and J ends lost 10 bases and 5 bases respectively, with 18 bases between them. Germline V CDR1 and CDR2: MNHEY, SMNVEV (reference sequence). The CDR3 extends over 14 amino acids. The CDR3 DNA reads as TGTGCCACCGCAAGGGCGGGATCTCATCAGCCCCAGCATTTT. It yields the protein CATARAGSHQPQHF.

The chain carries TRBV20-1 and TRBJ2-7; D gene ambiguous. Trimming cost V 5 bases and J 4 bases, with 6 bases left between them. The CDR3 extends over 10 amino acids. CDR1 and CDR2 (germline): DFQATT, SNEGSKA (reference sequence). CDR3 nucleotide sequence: TGCAGTGCTGGCCCTTACGAGCAGTACTTC. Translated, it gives CSAGPYEQYF.

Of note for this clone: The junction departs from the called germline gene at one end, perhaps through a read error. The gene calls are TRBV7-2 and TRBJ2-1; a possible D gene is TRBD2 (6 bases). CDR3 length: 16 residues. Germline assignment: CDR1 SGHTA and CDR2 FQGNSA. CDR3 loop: CASSLRLGPSCNEQFF. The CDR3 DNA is TGTGCCAGCAGCTTAAGACTAGGTCCTTCCTGCAATGAGCAGTTCTTC.

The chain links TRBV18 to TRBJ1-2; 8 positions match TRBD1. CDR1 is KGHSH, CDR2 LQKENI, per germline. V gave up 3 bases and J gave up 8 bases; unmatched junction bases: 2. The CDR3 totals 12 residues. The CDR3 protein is CASSPDRGGYTF. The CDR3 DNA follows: TGTGCCAGCTCACCTGACAGGGGCGGCTACACCTTC.

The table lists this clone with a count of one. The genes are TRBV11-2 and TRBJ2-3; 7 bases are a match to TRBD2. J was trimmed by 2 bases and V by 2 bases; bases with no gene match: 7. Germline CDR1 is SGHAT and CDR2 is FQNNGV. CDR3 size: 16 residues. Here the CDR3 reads CASSLSSGTLTDTQYF. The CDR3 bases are TGTGCCAGCAGCTTATCTAGCGGTACACTCACAGATACGCAGTATTTT.

The CDR3 DNA sequence: TGCAGCGTTGAAGATGTGGGATATCACTATGGCTACACCTTC. It yields the protein CSVEDVGYHYGYTF. This chain links TRBV29-1 with TRBJ1-2; D unclear. Per germline, CDR1 SQVTM and CDR2 ANQGSEA. CDR3 length equals 14 residues. Trimming removed 0 bases from V and 3 bases from J, with 11 bases in between. Variable domain in full (rest from reference TRBV29-1 and TRBJ1-2): SAVISQKPSRDICQRGTSLTIQCQVDSQVTMMFWYRQQPGQSLTLIATANQGSEATYESGFVIDKFPISRPNLTFSTLTVSNMSPEDSSIYLCSVEDVGYHYGYTFGSGTRLTVV.

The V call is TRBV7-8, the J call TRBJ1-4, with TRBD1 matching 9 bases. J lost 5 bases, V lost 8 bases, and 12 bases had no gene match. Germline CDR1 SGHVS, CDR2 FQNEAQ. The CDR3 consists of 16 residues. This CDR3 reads CASRAGWGQGNEKLFF. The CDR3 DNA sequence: TGTGCCAGCCGCGCGGGTTGGGGACAGGGAAATGAAAAACTGTTTTTT. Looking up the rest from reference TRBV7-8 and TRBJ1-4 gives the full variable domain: GAGVSQSPRYKVAKRGQDVALRCDPISGHVSLFWYQQALGQGPEFLTYFQNEAQLDKSGLPSDRFFAERPEGSVSTLKIQRTQQEDSAVYLCASRAGWGQGNEKLFFGSGTQLSVL.

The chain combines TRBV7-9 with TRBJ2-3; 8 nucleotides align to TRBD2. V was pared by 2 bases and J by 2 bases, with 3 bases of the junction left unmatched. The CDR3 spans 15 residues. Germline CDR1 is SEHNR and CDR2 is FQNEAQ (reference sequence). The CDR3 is CASSLTSGTTDTQYF. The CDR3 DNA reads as TGTGCCAGCAGCTTAACTAGCGGAACCACAGATACGCAGTATTTT.

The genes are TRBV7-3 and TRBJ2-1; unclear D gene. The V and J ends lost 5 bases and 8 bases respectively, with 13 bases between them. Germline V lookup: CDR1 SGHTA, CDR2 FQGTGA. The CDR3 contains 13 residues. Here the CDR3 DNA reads TGTGCCAGCAGCCTAAGGCGTGGGGATGAGCAGTTCTTC. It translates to CASSLRRGDEQFF.